This T cell receptor (beta chain) was found in a study of blood T cell repertoires in COVID-19. As for the study in general: The cDNA or gDNA used as material had been derived from T cells, B-cell-depleted T cells, or PBMCs.

Produced via immunoSEQ multiplex PCR; TCRdb's table is partial and in-frame only. Among over 200,000 clones listed, around 85% were seen once. CDR3 length: 16 residues. Germline CDR1 is MDHEN and CDR2 is SYDVKM. With V trimmed by 5 bases and J by 1 base, 6 bases remained unmatched. Material: peripheral blood. The TCR sequence derives from a human donor in a cohort sampled during active COVID-19. V and J are TRBV28 and TRBJ2-3, with 10 bases that match TRBD2. CDR3: CASSQLLAGRTDTQYF. The CDR3 nucleotides read TGTGCCAGCAGTCAGCTACTAGCGGGACGCACAGATACGCAGTATTTT.